This T cell receptor (beta chain) was captured in a study of T cell repertoires in cytomegalovirus infection. Turning to the study itself: Shared public TCR beta signatures pointed to both CMV infection and a matching HLA type. Study observations and caveats: Frequencies of public TCR beta families were cumulated, and this identified carriers of CMV plus the relevant HLA. CMV-specific TCR beta clonotypes restricted by HLA-C were the ones dominating the ex vivo response.

This clonotype was counted a few times. Its antigen is not known. CDR1 MGHRA and CDR2 YSYEKL come from the germline V gene. CDR3 size: 16 residues. V lost 3 bases and J lost 8; bases outside the gene matches: 9. TCRdb redid the calling of the reads with MiXCR, one entry per CDR3 protein. The sample has roughly 150,000 distinct CDR3 sequences, about a quarter seen once. The chain employs TRBV4-1 and TRBJ2-1; 11 nucleotides match TRBD2. This TCR derives from a human donor in good health (CMV status not recorded). Some clones in this sample may be carry-over from other donors' samples. Source material: PBMCs. Here the CDR3 DNA reads TGCGCCAGCAGCCATCCACTAGCGGGAGTCGGTGATGAGCAGTTCTTC. Protein sequence: CASSHPLAGVGDEQFF.